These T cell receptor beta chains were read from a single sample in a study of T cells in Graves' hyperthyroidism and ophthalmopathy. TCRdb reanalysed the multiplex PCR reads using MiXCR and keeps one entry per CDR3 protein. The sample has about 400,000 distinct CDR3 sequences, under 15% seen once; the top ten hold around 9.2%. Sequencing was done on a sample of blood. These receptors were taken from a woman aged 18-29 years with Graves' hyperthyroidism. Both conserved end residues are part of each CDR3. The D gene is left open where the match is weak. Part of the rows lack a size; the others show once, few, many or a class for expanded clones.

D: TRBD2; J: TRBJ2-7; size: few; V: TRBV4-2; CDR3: CASSQGDLAGAYEQYF; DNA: TGTGCCAGCAGCCAAGGGGATCTAGCGGGGGCCTACGAGCAGTACTTC
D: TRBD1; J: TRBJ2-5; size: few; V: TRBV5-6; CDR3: CASSSGTGVWETQYF; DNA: TGTGCCAGCAGCTCCGGGACAGGGGTTTGGGAGACCCAGTACTTC
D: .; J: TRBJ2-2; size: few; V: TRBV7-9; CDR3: CASSPSRLATGELFF; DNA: TGTGCCAGCAGCCCTTCCCGTCTCGCGACCGGGGAGCTGTTTTTT
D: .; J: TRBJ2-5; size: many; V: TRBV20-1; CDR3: CRPAGQETQYF; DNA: TGCAGGCCCGCGGGTCAAGAGACCCAGTACTTC
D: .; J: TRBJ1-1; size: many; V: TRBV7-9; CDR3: CASRNNTNTEAFF; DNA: TGTGCCAGCAGAAACAACACGAACACTGAAGCTTTCTTT
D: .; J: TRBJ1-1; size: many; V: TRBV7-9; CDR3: CASSFGGWDTEAFF; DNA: TGTGCCAGCAGCTTCGGCGGTTGGGACACTGAAGCTTTCTTT
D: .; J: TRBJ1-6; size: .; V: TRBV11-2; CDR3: CASSLDQGTQLIGPLHF; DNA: TGTGCCAGCAGCTTAGATCAGGGGACTCAACTCATCGGACCCCTCCACTTT
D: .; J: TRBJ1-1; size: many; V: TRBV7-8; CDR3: CASSFQENTEAFF; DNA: TGTGCCAGCAGCTTTCAGGAGAACACTGAAGCTTTCTTT
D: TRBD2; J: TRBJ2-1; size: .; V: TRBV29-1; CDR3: CSVYGTSATAEQFF; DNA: TGCAGCGTTTACGGGACTAGCGCCACTGCGGAGCAGTTCTTC
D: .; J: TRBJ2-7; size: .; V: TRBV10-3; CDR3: CATSGPHPSSFYEQYF; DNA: TGTGCCACTTCGGGACCTCATCCAAGCAGCTTCTACGAGCAGTACTTC
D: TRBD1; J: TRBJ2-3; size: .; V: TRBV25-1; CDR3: CASSIWAETGSDTDTQYF; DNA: TGTGCCAGCAGTATCTGGGCGGAGACAGGGTCGGACACAGATACGCAGTATTTT
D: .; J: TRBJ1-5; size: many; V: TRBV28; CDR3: CASGQPQHF; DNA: TGTGCCAGTGGTCAGCCCCAGCATTTT
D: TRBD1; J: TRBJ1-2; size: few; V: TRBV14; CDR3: CASSPGTGFPALSTF; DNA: TGTGCCAGCAGCCCCGGGACAGGGTTCCCCGCTCTCTCCACCTTC
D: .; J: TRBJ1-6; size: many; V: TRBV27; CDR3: CASSFGVGGNSPLHF; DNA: TGTGCCAGCAGTTTTGGGGTAGGAGGTAATTCACCCCTCCACTTT
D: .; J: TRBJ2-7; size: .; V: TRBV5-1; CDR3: CASSSADTPISYEQYF; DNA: TGCGCCAGCAGCTCGGCAGACACCCCCATCTCCTACGAGCAGTACTTC
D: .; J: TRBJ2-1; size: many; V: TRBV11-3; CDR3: CASSLDRGLPSSYNEQFF; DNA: TGTGCCAGCAGCTTAGATCGGGGCTTACCGAGCTCCTACAATGAGCAGTTCTTC
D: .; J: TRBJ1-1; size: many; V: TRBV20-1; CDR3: CSARDPRGFDTEAFF; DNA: TGCAGTGCTAGAGACCCTCGAGGCTTCGACACTGAAGCTTTCTTT
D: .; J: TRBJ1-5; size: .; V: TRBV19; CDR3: CATGKGGGSNQPQHF; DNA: TGTGCCACCGGGAAGGGAGGGGGGAGCAATCAGCCCCAGCATTTT
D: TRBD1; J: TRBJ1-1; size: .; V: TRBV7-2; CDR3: CASSPGGGMNTEAFF; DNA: TGTGCCAGCAGTCCAGGGGGTGGTATGAACACTGAAGCTTTCTTT
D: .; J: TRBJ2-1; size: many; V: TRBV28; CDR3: CASSLPRSGVGVYNEQFF; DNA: TGTGCCAGCAGTTTACCTCGGTCGGGAGTAGGGGTCTACAATGAGCAGTTCTTC
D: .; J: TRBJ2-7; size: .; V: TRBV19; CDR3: CASGPRNSYEQYF; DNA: TGTGCCAGTGGGCCGAGGAACTCCTACGAGCAGTACTTC
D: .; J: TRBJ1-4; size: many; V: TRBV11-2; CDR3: CASSLVGGPANEKLFF; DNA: TGTGCCAGCAGCTTAGTGGGCGGGCCGGCTAATGAAAAACTGTTTTTT
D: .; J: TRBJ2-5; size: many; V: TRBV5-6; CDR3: CASSPRTIQETQYF; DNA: TGTGCCAGCAGCCCGCGGACAATCCAAGAGACCCAGTACTTC
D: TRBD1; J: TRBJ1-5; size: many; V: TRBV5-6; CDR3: CASSFLGTGYNQPQHF; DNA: TGTGCCAGCAGCTTCCTCGGGACAGGGTACAATCAGCCCCAGCATTTT
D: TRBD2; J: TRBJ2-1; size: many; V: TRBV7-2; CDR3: CASSHLAGGYNEQFF; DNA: TGTGCCAGCAGCCACCTAGCGGGAGGCTACAATGAGCAGTTCTTC
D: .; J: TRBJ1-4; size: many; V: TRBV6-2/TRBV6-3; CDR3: CASRTTATNEKLFF; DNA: TGTGCCAGCAGAACGACAGCAACTAATGAAAAACTGTTTTTT
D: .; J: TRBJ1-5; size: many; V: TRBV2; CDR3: CASTGVNQPQHF; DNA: TGTGCCAGCACGGGTGTCAATCAGCCCCAGCATTTT
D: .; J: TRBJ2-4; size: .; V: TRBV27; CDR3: CASSSPGPSGIQYF; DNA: TGTGCCAGCAGTTCACCAGGGCCAAGTGGGATTCAGTACTTC
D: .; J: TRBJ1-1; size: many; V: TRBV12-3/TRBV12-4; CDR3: CASKGFRANTEAFF; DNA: TGTGCCAGCAAAGGATTCAGGGCGAACACTGAAGCTTTCTTT
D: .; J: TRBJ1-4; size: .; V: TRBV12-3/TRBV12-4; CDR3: CASRGPINEKLFF; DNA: TGTGCCAGCAGGGGGCCAATTAATGAAAAACTGTTTTTT
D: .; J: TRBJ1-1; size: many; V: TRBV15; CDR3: CATSGDMNTEAFF; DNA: TGTGCCACCAGCGGCGATATGAACACTGAAGCTTTCTTT
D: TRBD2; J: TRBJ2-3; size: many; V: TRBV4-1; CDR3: CASSQAPRLAGGDTQYF; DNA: TGCGCCAGCAGCCAAGCCCCCCGACTAGCGGGAGGAGATACGCAGTATTTT
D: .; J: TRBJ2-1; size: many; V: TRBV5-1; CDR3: CASTLSAISYNEQFF; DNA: TGCGCCAGCACATTGAGCGCGATCTCCTACAATGAGCAGTTCTTC
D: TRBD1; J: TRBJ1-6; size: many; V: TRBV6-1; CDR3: CASSEGPAGQAYPLHF; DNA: TGTGCCAGCAGTGAAGGCCCCGCGGGACAGGCGTATCCCCTCCACTTT
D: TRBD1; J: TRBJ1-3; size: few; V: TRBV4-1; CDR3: CASSQPARQGAKGNTIYF; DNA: TGCGCCAGCAGCCAACCCGCCCGACAGGGGGCGAAAGGAAACACCATATATTTT
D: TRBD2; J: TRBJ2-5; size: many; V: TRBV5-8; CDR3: CASSLWTSLLQEETQYF; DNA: TGTGCCAGCAGCTTATGGACTAGCCTGCTTCAGGAAGAGACCCAGTACTTC
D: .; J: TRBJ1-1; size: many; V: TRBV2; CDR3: CASRSWSGNTEAFF; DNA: TGTGCCAGCAGGAGTTGGTCGGGGAACACTGAAGCTTTCTTT
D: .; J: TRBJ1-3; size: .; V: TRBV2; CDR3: CASSDVAGNTIYF; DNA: TGTGCCAGCAGTGACGTCGCCGGAAACACCATATATTTT
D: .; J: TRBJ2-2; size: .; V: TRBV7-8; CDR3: CASSHPGTPNTGELFF; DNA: TGCGCCAGCAGCCACCCTGGGACCCCGAACACCGGGGAGCTGTTTTTT
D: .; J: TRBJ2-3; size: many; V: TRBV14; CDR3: CASSHGLRGATDTQYF; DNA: TGTGCCAGCAGCCATGGTTTGAGGGGGGCCACAGATACGCAGTATTTT
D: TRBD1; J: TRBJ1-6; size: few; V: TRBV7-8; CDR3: CASSRRTGTNSPLHF; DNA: TGTGCCAGCAGCCGTCGGACAGGGACCAATTCACCCCTCCACTTT
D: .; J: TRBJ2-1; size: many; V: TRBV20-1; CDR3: CSAKSNEQFF; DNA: TGCAGTGCTAAAAGTAATGAGCAGTTCTTC
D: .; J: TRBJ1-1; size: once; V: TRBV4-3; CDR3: CASSHSLIGRPNTEAFF; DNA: TGCGCCAGCAGCCACTCCCTCATTGGACGGCCGAACACTGAAGCTTTCTTT
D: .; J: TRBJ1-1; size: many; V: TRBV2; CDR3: CASSVGQGNTEAFF; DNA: TGTGCCAGCAGTGTCGGGCAGGGGAACACTGAAGCTTTCTTT
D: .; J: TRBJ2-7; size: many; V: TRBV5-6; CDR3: CASSLEGFYSYEQYF; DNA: TGTGCCAGCAGCTTGGAAGGTTTCTACTCCTACGAGCAGTACTTC
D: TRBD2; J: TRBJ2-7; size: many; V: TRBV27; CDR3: CASSPTTSGGYEQYF; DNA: TGTGCCAGCAGTCCGACGACTAGCGGGGGCTACGAGCAGTACTTC
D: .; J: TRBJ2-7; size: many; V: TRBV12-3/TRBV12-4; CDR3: CASSLAGRPYEQYF; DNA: TGTGCCAGCAGTTTAGCGGGCAGACCCTACGAGCAGTACTTC
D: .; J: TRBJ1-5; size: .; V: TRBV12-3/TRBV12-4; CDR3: CASRPTGPDQPQHF; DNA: TGTGCCAGCAGACCGACTGGACCTGATCAGCCCCAGCATTTT
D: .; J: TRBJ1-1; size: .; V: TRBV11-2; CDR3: CASSFARQGPRTEAFF; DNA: TGTGCCAGCAGCTTCGCCAGGCAGGGGCCGCGGACTGAAGCTTTCTTT
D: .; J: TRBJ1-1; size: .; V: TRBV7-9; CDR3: CASSLGYLTEAFF; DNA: TGTGCCAGCAGCTTAGGGTACCTCACTGAAGCTTTCTTT
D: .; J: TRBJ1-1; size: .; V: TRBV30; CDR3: CAWGRQEATEAFF; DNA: TGTGCCTGGGGAAGACAGGAGGCCACTGAAGCTTTCTTT
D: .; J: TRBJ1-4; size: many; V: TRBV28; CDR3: CASSFRGIGNEKLFF; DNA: TGTGCCAGCAGTTTTAGGGGGATCGGGAATGAAAAACTGTTTTTT
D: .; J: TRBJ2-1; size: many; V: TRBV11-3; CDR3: CASSRNGHNEQFF; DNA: TGTGCCAGCAGCCGTAACGGGCACAATGAGCAGTTCTTC
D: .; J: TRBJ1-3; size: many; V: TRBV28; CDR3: CASTYHSGNTIYF; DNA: TGTGCCAGCACCTATCACTCTGGAAACACCATATATTTT
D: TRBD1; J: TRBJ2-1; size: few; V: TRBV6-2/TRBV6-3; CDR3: CASSYSGEAGGWNEQFF; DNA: TGTGCCAGCAGTTACTCGGGTGAAGCAGGGGGTTGGAATGAGCAGTTCTTC
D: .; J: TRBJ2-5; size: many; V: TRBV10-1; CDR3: CASSRDLSSKETQYF; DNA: TGCGCCAGCAGCCGGGACCTATCATCCAAAGAGACCCAGTACTTC
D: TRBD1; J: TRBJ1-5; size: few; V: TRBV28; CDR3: CASSSFFRDRFNQPQHF; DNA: TGTGCCAGCAGTTCGTTTTTCCGGGACAGATTCAATCAGCCCCAGCATTTT
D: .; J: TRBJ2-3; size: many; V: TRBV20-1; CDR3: CSANDAGGPTDTQYF; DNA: TGCAGTGCCAACGACGCGGGCGGACCCACAGATACGCAGTATTTT
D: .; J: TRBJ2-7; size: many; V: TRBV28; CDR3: CASRRQGLSYEQYF; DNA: TGTGCCAGCAGGCGCCAGGGTCTGTCCTACGAGCAGTACTTC
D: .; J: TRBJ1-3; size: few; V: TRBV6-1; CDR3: CASSRYLGPLANSGNTIYF; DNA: TGTGCCAGCAGTCGGTATTTGGGGCCCCTAGCGAACTCTGGAAACACCATATATTTT